This T cell receptor (beta chain) was recorded in a study of T-cell memory formation after mild COVID-19. The overall study: TCR clusters showed largely donor specificity. Findings and limits, study-wide: The authors left the SARS-CoV-2 specificity of second-wave clones peaking on day 37 unconfirmed. The appearance of some responding clones in pre-infection memory suggested that cross-reactive memory joined.

This clonotype was seen at least ten times. Its antigen remains unidentified. 5'RACE with constant-segment primers built TCRalpha and TCRbeta cDNA libraries with UMIs. TCRdb itself ran the 5' RACE reads through MiXCR, one entry per CDR3 protein. The data show 90,000 to 120,000 distinct CDR3 sequences, around 14% seen once. This receptor was identified in a man aged 18 to 35 who had mild COVID-19 (a few samples of this study predate the infection). Cell type and time point are not known. The sample comprised PBMCs or a T cell subset sorted from them (not recorded which).

The CDR3 nucleotides are TGTGCCAGCAGTTACCGGGACGGCTCCTCCTACGAGCAGTACGTC. Translating gives CASSYRDGSSYEQYV. The chain is built from TRBV6-2 or TRBV6-3 and TRBJ2-7; D is perhaps TRBD1 or TRBD2 (5 bases each). In germline, CDR1 is MNHEY, CDR2 SVGEGT. The length of the CDR3 is 15 residues. V lost 2 bases and J 0 bases, leaving 11 bases between the germline ends.